This TCR beta chain emerged from a study of human T cells and chemical hapten exposure. CDR3 length: 12 amino acids. The V and J ends lost 8 bases and 8 bases respectively, with 12 bases between them. Via MiXCR, TCRdb re-called the RACE reads, giving one row per CDR3 protein. The sample includes about 90,000 distinct CDR3 sequences, over 9.5% of them seen just once. Time point noted: patch test 1, 2 weeks after DPC sensitization. Treatment here: therapeutic diphenylcyclopropenone sensitization with weekly scalp DPC. This chain connects TRBV12-3 or TRBV12-4 to TRBJ1-4; weak D call: TRBD1 (6 bases). The starting material was whole blood, obtained in connection with sensitization to the hapten diphenylcyclopropenone (DPC). This TCR was sampled from a man aged 40-49 years with alopecia areata. Some clones in this sample may be carry-over from other donors' samples. CDR3 coding DNA: TGTGCCAGCGGACAGTTTCCCGAAAAACTGTTTTTT. Its protein is CASGQFPEKLFF.